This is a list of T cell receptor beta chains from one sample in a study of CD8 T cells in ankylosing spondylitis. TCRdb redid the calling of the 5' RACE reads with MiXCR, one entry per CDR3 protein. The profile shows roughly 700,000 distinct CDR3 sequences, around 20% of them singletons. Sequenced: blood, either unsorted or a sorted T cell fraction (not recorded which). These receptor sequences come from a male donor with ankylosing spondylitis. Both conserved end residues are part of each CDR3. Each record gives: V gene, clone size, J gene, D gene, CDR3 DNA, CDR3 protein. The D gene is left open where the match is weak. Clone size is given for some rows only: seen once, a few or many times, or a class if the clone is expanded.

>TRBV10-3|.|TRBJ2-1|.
TGTGCCATCAGTGAGTCCGATGGTGAGCAGTTCTTC
CAISESDGEQFF
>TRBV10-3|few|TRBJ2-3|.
TGTGCCATCAGTGAACCGGGAGACCCGGGCACAGATACGCAGTATTTT
CAISEPGDPGTDTQYF
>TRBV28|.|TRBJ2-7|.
TGTGCCAGCAGCGAAGGGGCCAGCGTTGTCTACGAGCAGTACTTC
CASSEGASVVYEQYF
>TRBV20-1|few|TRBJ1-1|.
TGCAGTGCTCCGGGACCAAACACTGAAGCTTTCTTT
CSAPGPNTEAFF
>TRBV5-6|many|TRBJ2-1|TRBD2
TGTGCCAGCAGAATACTAGCGGTCTACAATGAGCAGTTCTTC
CASRILAVYNEQFF
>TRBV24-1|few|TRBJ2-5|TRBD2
TGTGCCACCAGTGATAGGGAGGGCCATATGAAGACCCAGTACTTC
CATSDREGHMKTQYF
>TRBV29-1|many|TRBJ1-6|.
TGCAGCGTTTCAATACTCGGAACAGTACACTTT
CSVSILGTVHF
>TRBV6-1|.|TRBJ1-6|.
TGTGCCAGCAGTGCCCCTGGGGGGACACAAAATTCACCCCTCCACTTT
CASSAPGGTQNSPLHF
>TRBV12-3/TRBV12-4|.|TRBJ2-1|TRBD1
TGTACCACTGGACAGGCCCGGCCAGCTGAGCAGTTCTTC
CTTGQARPAEQFF
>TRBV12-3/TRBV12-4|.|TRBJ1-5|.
TGTGCCAGCAGTTCGGTAGGCAATCAGCCCCAGCATTTT
CASSSVGNQPQHF
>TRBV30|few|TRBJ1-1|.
TGTGCCTGGGAGATCCAGGCCAACACTGAAGCTTTCTTT
CAWEIQANTEAFF
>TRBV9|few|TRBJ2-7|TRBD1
TGTGCCAGCAGCGTAGGTTCGGACAGGGCCTACGAGCAGTACTTC
CASSVGSDRAYEQYF
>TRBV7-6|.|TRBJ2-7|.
TGTGCCAGCAGCTTCAACGACGGGGAGGCCCCCTACGAGCAGTACTTC
CASSFNDGEAPYEQYF
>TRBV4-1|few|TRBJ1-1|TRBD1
TGCGCCAGCAGGTCGGTCCAGGGGGCTATGGGCACTGAAGCTTTCTTT
CASRSVQGAMGTEAFF
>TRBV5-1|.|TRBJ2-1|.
TGCGCCAGCAGCTTTGGCCCCGGGGGCCGCCACTACAATGAGCAGTTCTTC
CASSFGPGGRHYNEQFF
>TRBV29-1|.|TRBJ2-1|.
TGCAGCGTTCAAAACGCCCCCTACAATGAGCAGTTCTTC
CSVQNAPYNEQFF
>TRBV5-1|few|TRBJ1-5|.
TGCGCCAGCAGCTTGGTCAGACTATTGAATCAGCCCCAGCATTTT
CASSLVRLLNQPQHF
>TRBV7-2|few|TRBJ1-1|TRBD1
TGTGCCAGCAGCTCCCGGACAGGATTGAACACTGAAGCTTTCTTT
CASSSRTGLNTEAFF
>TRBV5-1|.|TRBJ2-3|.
TGCGCCAGCAGTTGGGACTTCTCACTTAGCACAGATACGCAGTATTTT
CASSWDFSLSTDTQYF
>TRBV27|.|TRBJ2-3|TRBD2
TGTGCCAGCAGTTTATCTCCCAGGCCTAGCGGGGGGTTCACAGATACGCAGTATTTT
CASSLSPRPSGGFTDTQYF
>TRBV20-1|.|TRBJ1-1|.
TGCAGTGCTTATCGGAGAGGGGGAGGGGTGAACACTGAAGCTTTCTTT
CSAYRRGGGVNTEAFF
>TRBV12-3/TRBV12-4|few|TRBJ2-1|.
TGTGCCAGCAGTTTCTGGCAGGATGAGCAGTTCTTC
CASSFWQDEQFF
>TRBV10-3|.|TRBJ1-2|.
TGTGCCATCAGTGAGTTTGGGGGCCCAAACTATGGCTACACCTTC
CAISEFGGPNYGYTF
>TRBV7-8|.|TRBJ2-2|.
TGTGCCAGCAGCTCCAGGGTCGGGGAGCTGTTTTTT
CASSSRVGELFF
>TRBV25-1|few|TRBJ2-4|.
TGTGCCAGCAGTCCCGCCCCGGGGGCCAAAAACATTCAGTACTTC
CASSPAPGAKNIQYF
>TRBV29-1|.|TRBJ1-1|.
TGCAGCTCTCACAGGGCAATGAACACTGAAGCTTTCTTT
CSSHRAMNTEAFF
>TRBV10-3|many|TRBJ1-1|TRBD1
TGTGCCATCAGGGGACTCGGGACAGGGGGCACTGAAGCTTTCTTT
CAIRGLGTGGTEAFF
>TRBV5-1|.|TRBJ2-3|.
TGCGCCAGCAGCTTGGTTAGCGACGGCACAGATACGCAGTATTTT
CASSLVSDGTDTQYF
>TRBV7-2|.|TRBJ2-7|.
TGTGCCAGCAGCTTAGAACAGGTATCCTACGAGCAGTACTTC
CASSLEQVSYEQYF
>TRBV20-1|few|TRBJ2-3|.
TGCAGTGCTAGAGACTCACAGGGTGGAGATACGCAGTATTTT
CSARDSQGGDTQYF
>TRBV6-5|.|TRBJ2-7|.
TGTGCCAGCAGTTACTATCCAGGGTACGAGCAGTACTTC
CASSYYPGYEQYF
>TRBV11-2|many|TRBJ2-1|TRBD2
TGTGCCAGCAGCCCTACTGGTGGCCTAGCGGGTCCCTACAATGAGCAGTTCTTC
CASSPTGGLAGPYNEQFF
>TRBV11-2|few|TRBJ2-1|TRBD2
TGTGCCAGCAGCTACGAAGCGGGGACCTACAATGAGCAGTTCTTC
CASSYEAGTYNEQFF
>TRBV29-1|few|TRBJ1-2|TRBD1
TGCAGCGCCGGGGGACAGGGCGAGGGTGGCTACACCTTC
CSAGGQGEGGYTF
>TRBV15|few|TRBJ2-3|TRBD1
TGTGCCACCAGCAGAGGGGACAGGGGCACAGATACGCAGTATTTT
CATSRGDRGTDTQYF
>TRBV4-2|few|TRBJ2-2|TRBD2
TGTGCCAGCAGCCCCGCTAGCGGGATGAACACCGGGGAGCTGTTTTTT
CASSPASGMNTGELFF
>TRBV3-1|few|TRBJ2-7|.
TGTGCCAGCAGCCAAGTTCCAGGGGCCTACGAGCAGTACTTC
CASSQVPGAYEQYF
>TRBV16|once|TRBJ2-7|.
TGTGCCAGCAGCCAGACCAGGCGGGTTGGGGAAACCTACGAGCAGTACTTC
CASSQTRRVGETYEQYF
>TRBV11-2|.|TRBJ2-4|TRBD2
TGTGCCAGCAGCCGACGGCTAGCGGGAGTGAACATTCAGTACTTC
CASSRRLAGVNIQYF